Detailed here is one TCR beta chain. It was with random hexamers that roughly 0.5 to 1 ug RNA was reverse transcribed. By means of immunoSEQ multiplex PCR, TCR beta CDR3 spanning 54 Vbeta and 13 Jbeta underwent amplification. TCRdb re-analysed the immunoSEQ multiplex PCR reads in MiXCR, keeping a single row per CDR3 protein. In the table there are 69,000 or so distinct CDR3 sequences, around 95% of which are singletons. This CDR3 has 13 residues. Trimming left V 8 bases short and J 4 bases short, with 15 bases between. CDR1 and CDR2 (germline): GTSNPN, SVGIG (reference sequence). This specimen comes from a study of CD8 T cells in Susac syndrome. Peripheral blood CD8+ and CD4+ T cells were profiled by TCR beta sequencing. While CD8+ and CD4+ T cells were isolated negatively, TEMRA cells were enriched by FACS.

Specimen: CD8+ T cells from PBMCs. The receptor was isolated from a human donor with multiple sclerosis. The rearrangement joins TRBV30 to TRBJ1-3, with D possibly being TRBD1 (6 bases). CDR3 sequence (DNA): TGTGCCGCGAGAGGGGGGCGAGGAAACACCATATATTTT. It is translated as CAARGGRGNTIYF.